This T cell receptor beta chain was sequenced for a study of blood T cell repertoires in COVID-19. Background on the study: Samples of COVID-19 (acute and convalescent) were obtained from the United States, Italy and Spain. The analysed material was cDNA or gDNA that came from T cells, B-cell-depleted T cells, or PBMCs.

Methods used by the authors: Counts of nucleated cells, estimated from reference gene primer amplification, were obtained. Clones were read by immunoSEQ multiplex PCR, and TCRdb kept only the in-frame ones, dropping some. That table furnishes V, J and clone size, whereas the DNA furnished D and trimming. The sample shows some 260,000 clones, approximately 79% of them seen only once. The germline V gene encodes CDR1 SEHNR and CDR2 FQNEAQ (reference sequence). V lost 5 bases, J lost 9 bases, and 19 bases lay in between. The CDR3 covers 14 residues. The sequencing input was peripheral blood. V is TRBV7-9 and J is TRBJ1-2; D gene unclear. This clonotype was obtained from a woman of 80 years or more with active or convalescent COVID-19. Here the CDR3 DNA reads TGTGCCAGCAGCCAAATCAGAGAGGGAATGAGCTACACCTTC. Amino acids: CASSQIREGMSYTF.